The clone carrying this T cell receptor (beta chain) has ten or more counts. What it binds is unknown. RNA was extracted from bulk tissue without any cell sorting. Distant lung tissue was collected more than 3 cm away from the tumor edge. A modified ARM-PCR protocol with three rounds of nested PCR amplified TCRbeta. TCRdb reanalysed the multiplex PCR reads using MiXCR and keeps one entry per CDR3 protein. The top ten hold more than 35% of the sample, which has more than 60,000 distinct CDR3 sequences, roughly three quarters seen once. This sample is drawn from a study of tumor and adjacent non-tumor tissue in lung cancer. Regarding the study as a whole: In normal lung, the top 100 clones were significantly more dominant than in tumor.

The CDR3 has 14 amino acids. CDR1 is MNHEY and CDR2 is SVGEGT in the germline V gene. V shed 6 bases, J shed 2 bases, and the junction held 7 bases outside the gene matches. The sequencing sample was made of distant non-tumor lung tissue. This receptor was identified in a man in his 60s with non-small cell lung cancer. V and J are TRBV6-2 or TRBV6-3 and TRBJ2-7, with 7 bases that match TRBD2. CDR3 in DNA: TGTGCCAGCAGACCCAGCGGGGAAACCTACGAGCAGTACTTC. Translation: CASRPSGETYEQYF.